What follows are 23 T cell receptor beta chains derived from one specimen sequenced in a study of cytomegalovirus exposure and HLA in healthy donors (dated by TCRdb to 2015 to 2018). The library was generated by the immunoSEQ multiplex PCR assay. For the multiplex PCR, a mixture combining 60 forward primers for TCR Vbeta segments and 13 reverse primers for TCR Jbeta segments was used. The table comes from immuneACCESS by way of TCRdb, which keeps in-frame sequences with V and J called. Part of the clones is missing from these tables; in studies checked, under half for an unresolved V gene and the rest for unknown reasons. The table for this sample lists around 200,000 clones; 65% to 90% of them were counted only once. The ten largest clones capture 2% to 2.5% of the sample. Input material: PBMCs. The receptors come from a woman between 45 and 60 years old in good health and CMV-seronegative.

The J gene is TRBJ2-7, the V gene TRBV27; D possibly corresponds to TRBD1 (6 bases). The CDR3 has 14 amino acids. Germline V gives CDR1 MNHEY, CDR2 SMNVEV (reference sequence). Trimming removed 2 bases from V and 6 bases from J, with 14 bases in between. CDR3 sequence: CASSLNRESGEQYF. The CDR3 coding sequence is TGTGCCAGCAGTTTAAACAGGGAGTCGGGCGAGCAGTACTTC.

CDR3 in DNA: TGTGCCAGCAGTCGAGCTAAGGGGGGGCGAGAGGGCTATGGCTACACCTTC. It translates to CASSRAKGGREGYGYTF. The chain is built from TRBV27 and TRBJ1-2; possible D gene TRBD1, 6 bases. There are 17 residues in the CDR3. Trimming shortened V by 5 bases and J by 4 bases, and 23 bases separated the two germline ends. In germline, CDR1 is MNHEY, CDR2 SMNVEV (reference sequence).

This rearrangement joins TRBV6-1 to TRBJ2-2; TRBD1 matches 7 bases. With 4 bases clipped from V and 6 bases from J, the junction kept 8 bases outside the gene matches. Germline values: CDR1 MNHNS, CDR2 SASEGT. This CDR3 is built from 15 residues. The CDR3 loop reads CASSVHQGVAGELFF. CDR3 bases: TGTGCCAGCAGTGTCCACCAGGGGGTAGCCGGGGAGCTGTTTTTT.

This clone occurred once. V gene TRBV27 combines with J gene TRBJ1-1, with TRBD1 identical over 10 bases. The CDR3 is made up of 14 amino acids. J gave up 9 bases and V 6 bases, and 10 bases lay outside the gene matches. Per germline, CDR1 MNHEY and CDR2 SMNVEV (reference sequence). CDR3 DNA: TGTGCCAGCAGAAATGACAGGGACAGGGGTAAAGCTTTCTTT. This gives the protein CASRNDRDRGKAFF.

V gene TRBV5-1 combines with J gene TRBJ2-1, with 7 bases aligning to TRBD2. The V segment lost 3 bases and the J segment 0 bases; nucleotides outside the gene matches: 6. CDR1 and CDR2 from the germline V gene are SGHRS and YFSETQ. The CDR3 spans 16 residues. The CDR3 spells CASSWGGGSSYNEQFF. The CDR3 DNA reads as TGCGCCAGCAGCTGGGGGGGTGGGAGCTCCTACAATGAGCAGTTCTTC.

The chain uses TRBV28 and TRBJ2-3, with TRBD1 identical over 7 bases. The ends lost 5 bases at V and 2 bases at J; junction bases unmatched: 4. The CDR3 is 14 amino acids. Per the germline V gene, CDR1 is MDHEN and CDR2 is SYDVKM. CDR3: CASSRTGLTDTQYF. CDR3 sequence (DNA): TGTGCCAGCAGTCGGACAGGACTCACAGATACGCAGTATTTT.

This chain connects TRBV6-1 to TRBJ1-3; D remains ambiguous. The germline gives CDR1 MNHNS, CDR2 SASEGT. The CDR3 has 13 residues. V was pared by 7 bases and J by 0 bases, with 7 bases between. In nucleotides, the CDR3 is TGTGCCAGCAAGTACAGCTCTGGAAACACCATATATTTT. The encoded protein is CASKYSSGNTIYF.

In DNA form, the CDR3 reads TGTGCCAGCAGCCCCGCTGCAGGGACAGGGGGACACGAGCAGTACTTC. It codes for CASSPAAGTGGHEQYF. The chain employs TRBV7-8 and TRBJ2-7, with 11 positions matching TRBD1. CDR1 is SGHVS, CDR2 FQNEAQ, per germline. The V and J ends lost 5 bases and 5 bases, in that order; junction bases with no gene match: 11. The length of the CDR3 is 16 residues.

This sequence joins TRBV7-9 and TRBJ2-7, with 7 positions matching TRBD2. CDR3 length equals 12 residues. Germline V lookup: CDR1 SEHNR, CDR2 FQNEAQ (reference sequence). CDR3 residues: CASGASSYEQYF. The CDR3 region has the DNA TGTGCAAGCGGGGCGAGCTCCTACGAGCAGTACTTC.

The V gene is TRBV7-2, the J gene TRBJ2-1; 8 bases are shared with TRBD2. V lost 6 bases to trimming and J lost 6 bases; unmatched junction nucleotides: 16. CDR3 length: 17 amino acids. Germline V gives CDR1 SGHTA, CDR2 FQGNSA. CDR3 loop: CASSHITGGRRFNEQFF. The CDR3 nucleotides read TGTGCCAGCAGTCACATCACGGGCGGGAGGAGATTCAATGAGCAGTTCTTC. Using reference TRBV7-2 and TRBJ2-1 for the parts outside the CDR3, the full variable domain is GAGVSQSPSNKVTEKGKDVELRCDPISGHTALYWYRQSLGQGLEFLIYFQGNSAPDKSGLPSDRFSAERTGGSVSTLTIQRTQQEDSAVYLCASSHITGGRRFNEQFFGPGTRLTVL.

The V gene is TRBV7-6, the J gene TRBJ2-1, with 8 bases identical to TRBD1. This CDR3 has 17 residues. After removal of 2 bases from V and 7 bases from J, the junction contained 13 bases not matched to a gene. The V gene's germline CDR1 is SGHVS and CDR2 FNYEAQ. The CDR3 protein is CASSLKVSDRVSNEQFF. The CDR3 DNA reads TGTGCCAGCAGCTTAAAGGTGTCGGACAGGGTTTCAAATGAGCAGTTCTTC.

The chain uses TRBV4-1 and TRBJ2-1, with D possibly being TRBD2 (6 bases). V gave up 0 bases and J gave up 3 bases, with 15 bases separating them. The CDR3 contains 17 residues. Germline V gene data show CDR1 as MGHRA and CDR2 as YSYEKL. CDR3 sequence reads: CASSQDERATLYNEQFF. CDR3 DNA sequence: TGCGCCAGCAGCCAAGACGAGCGGGCGACCCTCTACAATGAGCAGTTCTTC.

This clone has a handful of counts. This chain links TRBV19 with TRBJ1-2; possible D gene TRBD1, 5 bases. Looked up from germline, CDR1 is LNHDA and CDR2 is SQIVND (reference sequence). The CDR3 covers 12 residues. Deletions cut 5 bases from V and 5 bases from J, with 9 bases between. The CDR3 DNA reads TGTGCCAGTAGTCCTAGACAGTATGGCTACACCTTC. The encoded protein is CASSPRQYGYTF. Together with reference TRBV19 and TRBJ1-2, the CDR3 gives the full variable domain: DGGITQSPKYLFRKEGQNVTLSCEQNLNHDAMYWYRQDPGQGLRLIYYSQIVNDFQKGDIAEGYSVSREKKESFPLTVTSAQKNPTAFYLCASSPRQYGYTFGSGTRLTVV.

The gene calls are TRBV9 and TRBJ2-6; TRBD1 might be the D (5 bases). Deletions cut 0 bases from V and 1 base from J, with 5 bases between. Looked up from germline, CDR1 is SGDLS and CDR2 is YYNGEE. The CDR3 has 15 residues. CDR3 loop: CASSVEGSGANVLTF. Here the CDR3 DNA reads TGTGCCAGCAGCGTAGAGGGGTCTGGGGCCAACGTCCTGACTTTC.

V and J are TRBV18 and TRBJ2-2; 7 nucleotides match TRBD1. Trimming cost V 3 bases and J 9 bases; bases outside gene matches: 4. CDR1 KGHSH and CDR2 LQKENI come from the germline V gene. The CDR3 is 13 residues long. The CDR3 sequence is CASSPSTGRELFF. The CDR3 DNA reads as TGTGCCAGCTCACCGTCGACAGGGAGGGAGCTGTTTTTT.

The gene calls are TRBV2 and TRBJ1-6; D ambiguous. V was pared by 6 bases and J by 10 bases, with 19 bases between. This CDR3 comprises 15 residues. Germline assignment: CDR1 SNHLY and CDR2 FYNNEI. This CDR3 reads CASRLLTATGSPLHF. CDR3 sequence (DNA): TGTGCCAGCAGGCTCCTGACGGCCACGGGGTCACCCCTCCACTTT.

The V gene is TRBV19, the J gene TRBJ1-4; maybe TRBD1 (6 bases). Germline CDR1 LNHDA, CDR2 SQIVND (reference sequence). Trimming removed 8 bases from V and 8 bases from J, with 15 bases in between. The CDR3 contains 13 residues. The CDR3 reads CASLQGRNEKLFF. CDR3 in DNA: TGTGCCAGTTTACAGGGCCGAAACGAAAAACTGTTTTTT.

The chain carries TRBV7-8 and TRBJ2-1; a possible D gene is TRBD1 (6 bases). The CDR3 runs 19 residues. Between the trimmed V and J ends, which lost 0 bases and 1 base, there was a span of 19 bases. In germline, CDR1 is SGHVS, CDR2 FQNEAQ. For the CDR3, the DNA is TGTGCCAGCAGCTTAGCCTCCATGGGCGGACAGACGTCCTACAATGAGCAGTTCTTC. Translation gives CASSLASMGGQTSYNEQFF.

The rearrangement joins TRBV19 to TRBJ2-7; TRBD2 agrees at 8 bases. The CDR3 has 14 amino acids. Germline CDR1 is LNHDA and CDR2 is SQIVND (reference sequence). V trimming: 9 bases; J trimming: 6 bases; junction bases outside the gene matches: 13. The CDR3 protein is CASRTSPGKGEQYF. CDR3 DNA sequence: TGTGCCAGCAGGACTAGCCCAGGAAAGGGCGAGCAGTACTTC.

The chain joins TRBV6-5 to TRBJ2-7; TRBD2 might be the D (6 bases). There are 13 residues in the CDR3. V shed 2 bases and J shed 5 bases, with 10 bases lying between them. Germline V gene lookup returns CDR1 MNHEY and CDR2 SVGAGI. In DNA form, the CDR3 reads TGTGCCAGCAGTTACAGCGGACTAAACGAGCAGTACTTC. Translated, it gives CASSYSGLNEQYF.

The genes are TRBV29-1 and TRBJ2-5, with TRBD2 matching over 10 bases. V dropped 6 bases and J dropped 5; count of bases not matched to a gene: 9. The germline CDR1 and CDR2 sequences are SQVTM and ANQGSEA. The CDR3 runs to 14 residues. CDR3 nucleotides: TGCAGCGTCGGTGTAGCGGGAGGACGGGAGACCCAGTACTTC. This sequence encodes CSVGVAGGRETQYF.

The V gene is TRBV11-1, the J gene TRBJ2-7; no reliable D call. Trimming cost V 4 bases and J 3 bases, with 4 bases left between them. Per germline, CDR1 SGHAT and CDR2 FQDESV (reference sequence). This CDR3 is 11 amino acids long. The CDR3 region has the DNA TGTGCCAGCAGCTCCTACTACGAGCAGTACTTC. This encodes CASSSYYEQYF.

CDR3 sequence (DNA): TGCGCCAGCAGCCAAGAGGTGGGAGGGCGGCAGTACTTC. Amino acid sequence: CASSQEVGGRQYF. J is TRBJ2-7 and V is TRBV4-3; TRBD2 aligns across 7 bases. Germline V gene sequence: CDR1 LGHNA, CDR2 YSLEER. J gave up 9 bases and V 0 bases, and 5 bases lay outside the gene matches. The CDR3 has 13 residues.